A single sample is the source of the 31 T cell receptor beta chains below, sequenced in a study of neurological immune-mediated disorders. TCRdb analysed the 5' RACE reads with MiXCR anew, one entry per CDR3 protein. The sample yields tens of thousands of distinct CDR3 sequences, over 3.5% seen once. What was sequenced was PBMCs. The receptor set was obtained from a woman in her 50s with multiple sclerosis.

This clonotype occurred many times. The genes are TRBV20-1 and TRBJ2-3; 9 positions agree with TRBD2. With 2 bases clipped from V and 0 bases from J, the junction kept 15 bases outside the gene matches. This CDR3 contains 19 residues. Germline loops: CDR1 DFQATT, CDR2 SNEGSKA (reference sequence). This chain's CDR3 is CSARTGHATSGASTDTQYF. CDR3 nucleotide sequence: TGCAGTGCTAGAACGGGACACGCGACTAGCGGAGCTAGCACAGATACGCAGTATTTT.

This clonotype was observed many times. CDR3 coding DNA: TGTGCCAGCAGCTTCACAGATACGCAGTATTTT. Residues: CASSFTDTQYF. The chain couples TRBV7-2 to TRBJ2-3; D gene ambiguous. Trimming removed 3 bases from V and 2 bases from J, with 0 bases in between. In germline, CDR1 is SGHTA, CDR2 FQGNSA. This CDR3 contains 11 residues. Complete variable domain (other parts from reference TRBV7-2 and TRBJ2-3): GAGVSQSPSNKVTEKGKDVELRCDPISGHTALYWYRQSLGQGLEFLIYFQGNSAPDKSGLPSDRFSAERTGGSVSTLTIQRTQQEDSAVYLCASSFTDTQYFGPGTRLTVL.

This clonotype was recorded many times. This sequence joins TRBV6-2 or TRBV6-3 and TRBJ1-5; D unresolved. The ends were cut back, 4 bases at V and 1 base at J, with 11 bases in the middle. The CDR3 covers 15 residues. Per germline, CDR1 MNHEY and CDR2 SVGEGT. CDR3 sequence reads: CASSLRTRSNQPQHF. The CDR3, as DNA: TGTGCCAGCAGTTTGCGGACGAGAAGCAATCAGCCCCAGCATTTT.

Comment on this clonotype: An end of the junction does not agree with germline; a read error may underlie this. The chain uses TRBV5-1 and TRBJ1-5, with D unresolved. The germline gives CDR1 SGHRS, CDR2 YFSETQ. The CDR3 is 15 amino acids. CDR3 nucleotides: TGCGCCAGCAGCTTGATCGGTGACGGCAATCAGCCCCAGAATTTT. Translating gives CASSLIGDGNQPQNF.

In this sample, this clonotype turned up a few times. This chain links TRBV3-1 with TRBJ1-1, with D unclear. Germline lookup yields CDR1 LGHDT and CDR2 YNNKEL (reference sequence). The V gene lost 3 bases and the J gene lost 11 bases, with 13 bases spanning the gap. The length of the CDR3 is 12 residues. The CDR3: CASSQEGRRAFF. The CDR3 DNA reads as TGTGCCAGCAGCCAGGAAGGACGGCGGGCTTTCTTT.

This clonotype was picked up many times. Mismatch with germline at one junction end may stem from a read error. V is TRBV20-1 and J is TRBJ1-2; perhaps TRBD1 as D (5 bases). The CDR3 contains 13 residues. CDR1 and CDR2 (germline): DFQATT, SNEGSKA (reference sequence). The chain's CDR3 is CSAAPQMGTFSLF. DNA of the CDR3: TGCAGTGCTGCCCCCCAGATGGGGACCTTTTCTCTTTTC.

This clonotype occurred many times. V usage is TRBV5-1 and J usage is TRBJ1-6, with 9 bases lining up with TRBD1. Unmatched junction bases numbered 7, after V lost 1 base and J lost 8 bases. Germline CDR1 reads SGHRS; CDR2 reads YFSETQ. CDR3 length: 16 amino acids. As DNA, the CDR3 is TGCGCCAGCAGCTTGAGTGTGGGACAGGGAGATTCACCCCTCCACTTT. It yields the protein CASSLSVGQGDSPLHF.

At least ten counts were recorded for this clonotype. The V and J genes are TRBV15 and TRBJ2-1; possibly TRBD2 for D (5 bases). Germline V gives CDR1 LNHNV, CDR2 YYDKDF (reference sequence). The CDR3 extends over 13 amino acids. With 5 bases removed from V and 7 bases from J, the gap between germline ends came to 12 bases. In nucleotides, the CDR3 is TGTGCCACCAGCGTCGGGGTAAAAAATGAGCAGTTCTTC. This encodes CATSVGVKNEQFF.

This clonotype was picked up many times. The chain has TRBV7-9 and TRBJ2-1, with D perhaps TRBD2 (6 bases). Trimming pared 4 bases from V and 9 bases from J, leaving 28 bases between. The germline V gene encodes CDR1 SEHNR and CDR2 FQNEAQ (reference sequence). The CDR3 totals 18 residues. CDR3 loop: CASSYGGRPSEVNGEQFF. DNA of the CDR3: TGTGCCAGCAGCTATGGAGGGAGACCGTCTGAAGTCAATGGTGAGCAGTTCTTC.

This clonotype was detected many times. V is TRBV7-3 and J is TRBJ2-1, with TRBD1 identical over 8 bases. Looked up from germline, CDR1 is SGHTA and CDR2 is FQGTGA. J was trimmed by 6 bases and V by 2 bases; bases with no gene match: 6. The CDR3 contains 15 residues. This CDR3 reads CASSLFGQGSNEQFF. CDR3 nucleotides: TGTGCCAGCAGCTTATTCGGACAGGGTTCCAATGAGCAGTTCTTC.

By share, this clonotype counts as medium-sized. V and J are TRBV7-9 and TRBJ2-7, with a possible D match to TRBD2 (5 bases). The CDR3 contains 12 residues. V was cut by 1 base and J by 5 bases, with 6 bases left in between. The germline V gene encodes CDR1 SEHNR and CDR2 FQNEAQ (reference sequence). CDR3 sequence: CASSLVSDEQYF. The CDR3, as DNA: TGTGCCAGCAGCTTAGTTAGCGACGAGCAGTACTTC.

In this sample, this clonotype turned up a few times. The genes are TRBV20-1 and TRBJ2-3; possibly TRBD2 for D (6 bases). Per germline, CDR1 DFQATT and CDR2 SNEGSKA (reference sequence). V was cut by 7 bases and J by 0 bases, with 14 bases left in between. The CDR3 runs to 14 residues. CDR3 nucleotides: TGCAGTGTAGGAGGGACCACTAGCACAGATACGCAGTATTTT. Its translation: CSVGGTTSTDTQYF.

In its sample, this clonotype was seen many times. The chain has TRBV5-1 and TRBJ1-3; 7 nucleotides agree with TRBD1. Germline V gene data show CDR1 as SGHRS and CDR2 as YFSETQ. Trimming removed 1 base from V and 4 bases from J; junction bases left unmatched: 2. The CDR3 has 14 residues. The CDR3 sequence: CASSLQGQGNTIYF. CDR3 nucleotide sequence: TGCGCCAGCAGCTTGCAGGGACAGGGAAACACCATATATTTT. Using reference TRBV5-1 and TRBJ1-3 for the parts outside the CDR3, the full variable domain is KAGVTQTPRYLIKTRGQQVTLSCSPISGHRSVSWYQQTPGQGLQFLFEYFSETQRNKGNFPGRFSGRQFSNSRSEMNVSTLELGDSALYLCASSLQGQGNTIYFGEGSWLTVV.

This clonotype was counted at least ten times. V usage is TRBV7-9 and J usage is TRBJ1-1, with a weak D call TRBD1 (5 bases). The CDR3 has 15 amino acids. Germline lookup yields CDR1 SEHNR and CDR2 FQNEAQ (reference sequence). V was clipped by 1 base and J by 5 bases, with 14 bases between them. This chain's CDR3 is CASSLVGVVGTEAFF. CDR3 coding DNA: TGTGCCAGCAGCTTAGTGGGGGTGGTGGGGACTGAAGCTTTCTTT.

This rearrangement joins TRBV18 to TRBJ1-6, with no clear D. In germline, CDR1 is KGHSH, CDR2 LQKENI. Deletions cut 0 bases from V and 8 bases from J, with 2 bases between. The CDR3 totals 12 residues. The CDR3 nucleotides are TGTGCCAGCTCACCACCGGATTCACCCCTCCACTTT. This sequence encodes CASSPPDSPLHF.

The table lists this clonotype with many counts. The CDR3 DNA reads TGCGCCAGCAGCCAAGATTTGAACAATGAGCAGTTCTTC. Translated, it gives CASSQDLNNEQFF. This chain connects TRBV4-3 to TRBJ2-1; D remains unclear. The V end was cut by 0 bases, the J end by 5 bases, with 5 bases between. CDR3 size: 13 residues. The germline CDR1 and CDR2 sequences are LGHNA and YSLEER.

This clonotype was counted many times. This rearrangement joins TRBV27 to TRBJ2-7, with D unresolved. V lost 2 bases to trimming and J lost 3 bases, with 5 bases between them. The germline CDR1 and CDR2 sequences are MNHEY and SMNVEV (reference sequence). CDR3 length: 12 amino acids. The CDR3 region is CASSLKGYEQYF. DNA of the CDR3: TGTGCCAGCAGTTTAAAAGGCTACGAGCAGTACTTC.

The CDR3 sequence: CASSLGGDTYEQYF. As DNA, the CDR3 is TGTGCCAGCAGCTTGGGGGGGGATACCTACGAGCAGTACTTC. The chain carries TRBV5-6 and TRBJ2-7; a weak D match, TRBD2 (6 bases). Trimming took 0 bases from V and 2 from J, leaving 9 bases between them. This CDR3 has 14 residues. Per the germline V gene, CDR1 is SGHDT and CDR2 is YYEEEE. The complete variable domain, with remaining parts taken from reference TRBV5-6 and TRBJ2-7, reads DAGVTQSPTHLIKTRGQQVTLRCSPKSGHDTVSWYQQALGQGPQFIFQYYEEEERQRGNFPDRFSGHQFPNYSSELNVNALLLGDSALYLCASSLGGDTYEQYFGPGTRLTVT.

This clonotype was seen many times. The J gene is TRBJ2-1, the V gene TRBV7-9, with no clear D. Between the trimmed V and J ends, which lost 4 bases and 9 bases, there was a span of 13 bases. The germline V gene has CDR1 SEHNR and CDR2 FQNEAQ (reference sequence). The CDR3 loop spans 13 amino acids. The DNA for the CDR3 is TGTGCCAGCAGCTCTCTCCGTAGGGCTGAGCAGTTCTTC. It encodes CASSSLRRAEQFF.

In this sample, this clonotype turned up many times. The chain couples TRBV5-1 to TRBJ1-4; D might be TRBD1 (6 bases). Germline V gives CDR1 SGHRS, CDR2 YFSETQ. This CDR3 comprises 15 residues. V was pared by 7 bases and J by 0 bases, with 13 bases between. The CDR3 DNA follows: TGCGCCAGCGCAACAGGGTCTGCAACTAATGAAAAACTGTTTTTT. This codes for CASATGSATNEKLFF.

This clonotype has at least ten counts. Here the CDR3 DNA reads TGTGCCACCAGTGCGTACCTAAACAATGAGCAGTTCTTC. Encoded protein: CATSAYLNNEQFF. V and J are TRBV24-1 and TRBJ2-1; the D is unclear. CDR1 and CDR2 (germline): KGHDR, SFDVKD. CDR3 length: 13 residues. Deletions cut 5 bases from V and 5 bases from J, with 9 bases between.

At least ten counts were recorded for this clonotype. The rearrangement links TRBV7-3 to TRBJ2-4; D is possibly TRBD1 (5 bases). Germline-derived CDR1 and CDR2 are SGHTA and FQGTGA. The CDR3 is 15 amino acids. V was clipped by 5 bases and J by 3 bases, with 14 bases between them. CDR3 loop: CASSGHQGSKNIQYF. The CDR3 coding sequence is TGTGCCAGCAGCGGTCATCAGGGCAGCAAAAACATTCAGTACTTC.

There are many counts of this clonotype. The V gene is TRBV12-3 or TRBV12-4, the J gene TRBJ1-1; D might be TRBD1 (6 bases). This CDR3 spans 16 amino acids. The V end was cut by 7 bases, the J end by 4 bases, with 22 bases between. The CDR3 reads CASTETGGGRATEAFF. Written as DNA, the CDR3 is TGTGCCAGCACCGAGACTGGGGGCGGGCGGGCCACTGAAGCTTTCTTT.

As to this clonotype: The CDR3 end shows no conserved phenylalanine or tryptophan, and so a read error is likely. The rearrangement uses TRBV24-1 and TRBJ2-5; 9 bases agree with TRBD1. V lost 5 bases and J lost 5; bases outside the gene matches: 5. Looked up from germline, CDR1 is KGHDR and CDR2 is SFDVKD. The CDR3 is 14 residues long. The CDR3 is CATSVGQGSETQYI. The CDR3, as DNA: TGTGCCACCAGTGTCGGACAGGGGTCTGAGACCCAGTACATC.

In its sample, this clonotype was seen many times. The DNA of the CDR3 is TGTGCCAGCAGCTCCGTACCGGGGTTGGAAGAGACCCAGTACTTC. It translates to CASSSVPGLEETQYF. J is TRBJ2-5 and V is TRBV7-9; maybe TRBD2 (5 bases). Per the germline V gene, CDR1 is SEHNR and CDR2 is FQNEAQ (reference sequence). Trimming removed 4 bases from V and 3 bases from J, with 15 bases in between. The CDR3 extends over 15 amino acids.

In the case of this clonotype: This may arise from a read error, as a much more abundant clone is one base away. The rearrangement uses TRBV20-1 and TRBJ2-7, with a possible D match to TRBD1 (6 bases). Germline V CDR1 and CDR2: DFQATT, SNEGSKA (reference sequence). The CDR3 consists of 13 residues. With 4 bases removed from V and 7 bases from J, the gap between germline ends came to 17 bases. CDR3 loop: CSAKETGFGEQYF. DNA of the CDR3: TGCAGTGCTAAAGAAACAGGGTTTGGTGAGCAGTACTTC.

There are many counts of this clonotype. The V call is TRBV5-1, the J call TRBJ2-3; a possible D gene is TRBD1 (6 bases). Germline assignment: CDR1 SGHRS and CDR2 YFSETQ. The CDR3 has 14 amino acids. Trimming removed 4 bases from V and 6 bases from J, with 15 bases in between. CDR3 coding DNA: TGCGCCAGCAGCCAGTCAGGGGACGGCGATACGCAGTATTTT. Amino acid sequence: CASSQSGDGDTQYF.

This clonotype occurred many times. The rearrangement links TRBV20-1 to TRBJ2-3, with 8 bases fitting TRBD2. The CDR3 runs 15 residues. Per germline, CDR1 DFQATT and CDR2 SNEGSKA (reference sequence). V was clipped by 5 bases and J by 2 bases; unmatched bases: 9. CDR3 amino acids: CSAGSPGGPTDTQYF. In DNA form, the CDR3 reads TGCAGTGCTGGCTCCCCGGGAGGGCCCACAGATACGCAGTATTTT.

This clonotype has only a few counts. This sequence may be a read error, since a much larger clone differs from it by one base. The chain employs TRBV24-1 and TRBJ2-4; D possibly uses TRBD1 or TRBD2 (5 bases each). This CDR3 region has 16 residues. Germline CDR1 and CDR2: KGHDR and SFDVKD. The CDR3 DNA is TGTGCCACCAGTGATGGGGGTCCGTTAGCCAAAAAAATTCAGTACTTC. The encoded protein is CATSDGGPLAKKIQYF.

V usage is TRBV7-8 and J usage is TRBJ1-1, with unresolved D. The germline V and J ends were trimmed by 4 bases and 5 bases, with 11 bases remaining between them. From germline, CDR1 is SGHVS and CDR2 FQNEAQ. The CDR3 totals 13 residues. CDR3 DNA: TGTGCCAGCAGCTCTTACGGTGGGACTGAAGCTTTCTTT. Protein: CASSSYGGTEAFF.

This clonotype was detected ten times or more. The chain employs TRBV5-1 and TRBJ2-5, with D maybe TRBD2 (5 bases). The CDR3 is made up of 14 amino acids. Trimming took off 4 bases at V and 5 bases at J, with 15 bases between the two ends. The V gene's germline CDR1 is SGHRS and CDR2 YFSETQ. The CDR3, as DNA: TGCGCCAGCAGCCCGAGGGCCATAGGGGAGACCCAGTACTTC. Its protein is CASSPRAIGETQYF. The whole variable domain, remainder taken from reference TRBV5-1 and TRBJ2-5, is KAGVTQTPRYLIKTRGQQVTLSCSPISGHRSVSWYQQTPGQGLQFLFEYFSETQRNKGNFPGRFSGRQFSNSRSEMNVSTLELGDSALYLCASSPRAIGETQYFGPGTRLLVL.